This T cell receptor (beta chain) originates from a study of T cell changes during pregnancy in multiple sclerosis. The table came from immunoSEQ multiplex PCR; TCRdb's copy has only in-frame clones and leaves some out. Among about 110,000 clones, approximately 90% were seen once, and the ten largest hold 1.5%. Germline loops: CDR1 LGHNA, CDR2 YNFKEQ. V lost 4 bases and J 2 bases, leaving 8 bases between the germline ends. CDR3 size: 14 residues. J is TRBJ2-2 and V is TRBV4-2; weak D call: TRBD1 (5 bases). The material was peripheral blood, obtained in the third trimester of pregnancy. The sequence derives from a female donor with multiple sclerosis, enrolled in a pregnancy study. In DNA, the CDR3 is TGTGCCAGCAGCCTCGGACAAAACACCGGGGAGCTGTTTTTT. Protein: CASSLGQNTGELFF.